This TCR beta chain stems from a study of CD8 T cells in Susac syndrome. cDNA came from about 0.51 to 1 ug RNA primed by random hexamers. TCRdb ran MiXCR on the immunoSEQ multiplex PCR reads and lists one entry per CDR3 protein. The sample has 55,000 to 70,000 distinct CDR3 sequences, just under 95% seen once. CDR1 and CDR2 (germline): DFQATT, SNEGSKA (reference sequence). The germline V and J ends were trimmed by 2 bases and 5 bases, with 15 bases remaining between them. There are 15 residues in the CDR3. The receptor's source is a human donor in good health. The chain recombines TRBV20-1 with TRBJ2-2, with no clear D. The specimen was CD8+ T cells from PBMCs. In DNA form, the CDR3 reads TGCAGTGCTAGATCTCCTGGGGATTCAACCGGGGAGCTGTTTTTT. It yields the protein CSARSPGDSTGELFF.